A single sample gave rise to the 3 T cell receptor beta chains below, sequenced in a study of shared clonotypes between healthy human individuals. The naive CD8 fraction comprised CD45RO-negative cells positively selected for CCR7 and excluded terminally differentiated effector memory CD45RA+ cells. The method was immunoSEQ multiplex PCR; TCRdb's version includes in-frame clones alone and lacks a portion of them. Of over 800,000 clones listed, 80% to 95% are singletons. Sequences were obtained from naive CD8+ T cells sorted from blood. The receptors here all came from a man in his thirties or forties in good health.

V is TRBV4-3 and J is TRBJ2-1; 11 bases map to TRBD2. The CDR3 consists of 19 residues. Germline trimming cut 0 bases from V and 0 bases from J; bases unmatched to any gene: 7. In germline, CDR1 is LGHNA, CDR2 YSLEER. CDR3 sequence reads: CASSQDQSGLAGSYNEQFF. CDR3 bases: TGCGCCAGCAGCCAAGATCAATCCGGACTAGCGGGCTCCTACAATGAGCAGTTCTTC.

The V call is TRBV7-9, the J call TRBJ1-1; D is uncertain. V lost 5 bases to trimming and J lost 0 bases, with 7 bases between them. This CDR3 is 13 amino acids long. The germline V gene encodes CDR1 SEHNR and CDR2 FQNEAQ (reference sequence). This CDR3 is CASSPVMNTEAFF. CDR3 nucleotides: TGTGCCAGCAGCCCAGTGATGAACACTGAAGCTTTCTTT.

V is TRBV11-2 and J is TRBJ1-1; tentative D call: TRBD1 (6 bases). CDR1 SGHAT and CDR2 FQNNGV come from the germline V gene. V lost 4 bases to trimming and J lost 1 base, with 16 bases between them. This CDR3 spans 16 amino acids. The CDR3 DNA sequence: TGTGCCAGCAGCTCCGCCTGGAGGGGGACGAACACTGAAGCTTTCTTT. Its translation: CASSSAWRGTNTEAFF.